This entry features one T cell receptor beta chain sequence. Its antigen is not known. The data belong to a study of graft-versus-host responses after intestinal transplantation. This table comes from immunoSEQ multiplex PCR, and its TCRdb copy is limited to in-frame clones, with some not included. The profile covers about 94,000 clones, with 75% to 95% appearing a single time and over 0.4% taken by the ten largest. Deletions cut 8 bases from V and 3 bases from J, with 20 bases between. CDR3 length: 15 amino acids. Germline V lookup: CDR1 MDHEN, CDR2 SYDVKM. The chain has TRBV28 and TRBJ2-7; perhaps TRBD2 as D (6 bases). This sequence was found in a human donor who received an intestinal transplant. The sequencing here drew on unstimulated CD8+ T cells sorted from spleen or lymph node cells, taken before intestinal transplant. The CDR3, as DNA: TGTGCCAGCGGGAGCGGAGGGGCCCTTAACTACGAGCAGTACTTC. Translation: CASGSGGALNYEQYF.